These T cell receptor beta chains were read from a single sample in a study of blood T cell repertoires in COVID-19. Some clones are missing from TCRdb's copy, which holds only in-frame ones; the method was immunoSEQ multiplex PCR. The sample lists approximately 210,000 clones; around 76% were seen once. Material for sequencing was PBMCs or T cells enriched from blood (not recorded which). These receptors came from a woman in her forties or fifties with acute COVID-19. CDR3s include the opening cysteine and the closing phenylalanine or tryptophan. D genes are given only for firm matches. Only some rows state a clone size, as once, few, many or a class for expanded clones.

J: TRBJ1-2
size: few
D: TRBD1
V: TRBV4-1
DNA: TGCGCCAGCAGCCTTGACAGGGGGCTAGGAGCTAACTATGGCTACACCTTC
CDR3: CASSLDRGLGANYGYTF

J: TRBJ1-2
size: once
D: TRBD1
V: TRBV5-1
DNA: TGCGCCAGCAGCATCGACAGGGATGGCTACACCTTC
CDR3: CASSIDRDGYTF

J: TRBJ2-5
size: few
D: -
V: TRBV7-8
DNA: TGTGCCAGCAGCTTTAGGGGGGGGCATGCGGTACCGCAACAAGAGACCCAGTACTTC
CDR3: CASSFRGGHAVPQQETQYF

J: TRBJ1-6
size: -
D: TRBD1
V: TRBV3-1/TRBV3-2
DNA: TGTGCCAGCAGCCAAGGGACAGGGAATTCACCCCTCCACTTT
CDR3: CASSQGTGNSPLHF

J: TRBJ2-1
size: -
D: -
V: TRBV6-4
DNA: TGTGCCAGCAGTGGTACGTCGAGAAGCTCCTACAATGAGCAGTTCTTC
CDR3: CASSGTSRSSYNEQFF

J: TRBJ1-5
size: few
D: TRBD1
V: TRBV5-1
DNA: TGCGCCAGCAGCCAAACATTCCCGGGACAGAATCCTAACAATCAGCCCCAGCATTTT
CDR3: CASSQTFPGQNPNNQPQHF

J: TRBJ2-1
size: -
D: TRBD2
V: TRBV28
DNA: TGTGCCAGCAGTCCCCACGGGACTAGCAGAGGTAATGAGCAGTTCTTC
CDR3: CASSPHGTSRGNEQFF

J: TRBJ1-5
size: -
D: -
V: TRBV30
DNA: TGTGCCTGGAGACAGGGCCAAGGAAATCAGCCCCAGCATTTT
CDR3: CAWRQGQGNQPQHF

J: TRBJ1-1
size: -
D: -
V: TRBV23-1
DNA: TGCGCCCACGACCCTCTCCCCGGGACGGGAGGGTACACTGAAGCTTTCTTT
CDR3: CAHDPLPGTGGYTEAFF

J: TRBJ1-4
size: -
D: TRBD1
V: TRBV4-1
DNA: TGCGCCAGCAGCCCCGGACAGGCTAATGAAAAACTGTTTTTT
CDR3: CASSPGQANEKLFF

J: TRBJ2-3
size: -
D: TRBD1
V: TRBV27
DNA: TGTGCCAGTCTTGGGCCTGGACAGGGGGGAGATACGCAGTATTTT
CDR3: CASLGPGQGGDTQYF

J: TRBJ1-1
size: -
D: -
V: TRBV7-3
DNA: TGTGCCAGCAGCTCGGGTATGAACACTGAAGCTTTCTTT
CDR3: CASSSGMNTEAFF

J: TRBJ1-5
size: -
D: -
V: TRBV7-2
DNA: TGTGCCAGCAGCTTAGAAGCCAGGCAGCCCCAGCATTTT
CDR3: CASSLEARQPQHF

J: TRBJ2-4
size: -
D: -
V: TRBV7-8
DNA: TGTGCCAGCAGCTTGGTGCGGCACATTCAGTACTTC
CDR3: CASSLVRHIQYF

J: TRBJ1-4
size: -
D: TRBD1
V: TRBV4-1
DNA: TGCGCCAGCAGCCAAGCACAGGGGAGAGGCACTAATGAAAAACTGTTTTTT
CDR3: CASSQAQGRGTNEKLFF

J: TRBJ1-1
size: -
D: TRBD1
V: TRBV19
DNA: TGTGCCAGTAGTAGACAGGGGAACACTGAAGCTTTCTTT
CDR3: CASSRQGNTEAFF

J: TRBJ2-3
size: -
D: -
V: TRBV7-3
DNA: TGTGCCAGCAGCCCCGGACAGTCCACAGATACGCAGTATTTT
CDR3: CASSPGQSTDTQYF

J: TRBJ1-1
size: -
D: TRBD1
V: TRBV27
DNA: TGTGCCAGCAGGCCAGGGGGCTTGCGGACCACTGAAGCTTTCTTT
CDR3: CASRPGGLRTTEAFF

J: TRBJ1-5
size: -
D: -
V: TRBV27
DNA: TGTGCCAGCAGCTCGCTGGCTTATCCTTACCAGCATTTT
CDR3: CASSSLAYPYQHF

J: TRBJ2-1
size: -
D: -
V: TRBV6-5
DNA: TGTGCCAGCAGTTATTCCCTTTTGAATGAGCAGTTCTTC
CDR3: CASSYSLLNEQFF

J: TRBJ1-5
size: -
D: -
V: TRBV28
DNA: TGTGCCAGCAGCTTACTGAACAGGAATCAGCCCCAGCATTTT
CDR3: CASSLLNRNQPQHF

J: TRBJ2-3
size: -
D: TRBD2
V: TRBV9
DNA: TGTGCCAGCAGCGCTGGCACTAGCGGGGGGGCTAGCACAGATACGCAGTATTTT
CDR3: CASSAGTSGGASTDTQYF

J: TRBJ1-1
size: -
D: -
V: TRBV29-1
DNA: TGCAGCTTACTTTCAGGGGTACGCGGTGAAGCTTTCTTT
CDR3: CSLLSGVRGEAFF

J: TRBJ2-2
size: -
D: -
V: TRBV19
DNA: TGTGCCAGTAGTACGACAGCGACCGGGGAGCTGTTTTTT
CDR3: CASSTTATGELFF

J: TRBJ2-5
size: -
D: -
V: TRBV6-5
DNA: TGTGCCAGCAGTTACTCAAGAGGGCAAGAGACCCAGTACTTC
CDR3: CASSYSRGQETQYF

J: TRBJ2-3
size: -
D: -
V: TRBV30
DNA: TGTGCCTGGGAGGTAGCGGATACGCAGTATTTT
CDR3: CAWEVADTQYF

J: TRBJ1-4
size: -
D: -
V: TRBV7-8
DNA: TGTGCCAGCAGCTTCCGAGGAAGTGAAAAACTGTTTTTT
CDR3: CASSFRGSEKLFF

J: TRBJ1-2
size: -
D: -
V: TRBV3-1/TRBV3-2
DNA: TGTGCCAGCAGCCAAGACAGAAATAACTATGGCTACACCTTC
CDR3: CASSQDRNNYGYTF

J: TRBJ1-1
size: -
D: -
V: TRBV29-1
DNA: TGCAGCGTGAGGGCTGAGATATACACTGAAGCTTTCTTT
CDR3: CSVRAEIYTEAFF

J: TRBJ2-4
size: few
D: TRBD2
V: TRBV29-1
DNA: TGCAGCGTTGAAGATTGGGGAGGGACCAAAAACATTCAGTACTTC
CDR3: CSVEDWGGTKNIQYF

J: TRBJ2-1
size: -
D: TRBD2
V: TRBV18
DNA: TGTGCCAGCTCCCCCACGGAGGGACTAGGCCCCAATGAGCAGTTCTTC
CDR3: CASSPTEGLGPNEQFF

J: TRBJ2-2
size: -
D: -
V: TRBV30
DNA: TGTGCCTGGAGTTGGCACACCGGGGAGCTGTTTTTT
CDR3: CAWSWHTGELFF

J: TRBJ1-6
size: -
D: -
V: TRBV23-1
DNA: TGCGCCAGCAGTCAATCGCCTTTGGCTTCACCCCTCCACTTT
CDR3: CASSQSPLASPLHF

J: TRBJ2-1
size: -
D: -
V: TRBV19
DNA: TGTGCCAGTAGTATGAGGCTAGCAGATAGGCAGTTCTTC
CDR3: CASSMRLADRQFF

J: TRBJ2-5
size: -
D: TRBD1
V: TRBV7-9
DNA: TGTGCCAGCAGCCTCCAGACAGGGGGCTTGGAGACCCAGTACTTC
CDR3: CASSLQTGGLETQYF

J: TRBJ1-3
size: -
D: TRBD1
V: TRBV19
DNA: TGTGCCAGTCGAGAACAGGGGAGTGGAAACACCATATATTTT
CDR3: CASREQGSGNTIYF

J: TRBJ2-4
size: -
D: TRBD1
V: TRBV11-2
DNA: TGTGCCAGCAGCGGGGGAGGAACAGGGGGAATGGCCAAAAACATTCAGTACTTC
CDR3: CASSGGGTGGMAKNIQYF

J: TRBJ2-6
size: -
D: TRBD1
V: TRBV7-8
DNA: TGTGCCAGCAGCTGGAGGGACAGGGGGCTCGGGGCCAACGTCCTGACTTTC
CDR3: CASSWRDRGLGANVLTF

J: TRBJ1-1
size: -
D: -
V: TRBV4-3
DNA: TGCGCCAGCAGCCGGGAGGGAGGACAGTTCACTGAAGCTTTCTTT
CDR3: CASSREGGQFTEAFF

J: TRBJ2-1
size: -
D: -
V: TRBV30
DNA: TGTGCCTGGAGTGTTATTAGCCCTTCGGGGGAGCAGTTCTTC
CDR3: CAWSVISPSGEQFF

J: TRBJ1-2
size: -
D: TRBD1
V: TRBV18
DNA: TGTGCCAGCTCACCGGACAGGGGCGATGGCTACACCTTC
CDR3: CASSPDRGDGYTF

J: TRBJ2-1
size: -
D: TRBD2
V: TRBV4-3
DNA: TGCGCCAGCAGCCAAACTAGCGGGGGTGCCTACAATGAGCAGTTCTTC
CDR3: CASSQTSGGAYNEQFF

J: TRBJ1-2
size: -
D: TRBD1
V: TRBV5-1
DNA: TGCGCCAGCAGGATATGGACAGGGGGCGACTATGGCTACACCTTC
CDR3: CASRIWTGGDYGYTF

J: TRBJ2-5
size: -
D: TRBD1
V: TRBV6-5
DNA: TGTGCCAGCAGACGGGGACAGGGGGGAGAGACCCAGTACTTC
CDR3: CASRRGQGGETQYF

J: TRBJ1-6
size: -
D: -
V: TRBV6-1
DNA: TGTGCCAGCAGTGAAGCCTCCTATAGTAATTCACCCCTCCACTTT
CDR3: CASSEASYSNSPLHF

J: TRBJ2-6
size: -
D: TRBD1
V: TRBV9
DNA: TGTGCCAGCAGCCCTCCTGGGACAGGGTCTGGGGCCAACGTCCTGACTTTC
CDR3: CASSPPGTGSGANVLTF

J: TRBJ1-3
size: few
D: -
V: TRBV7-9
DNA: TGTGCCAGCAGCACTCACAGGGGAAACACCATATATTTT
CDR3: CASSTHRGNTIYF

J: TRBJ2-1
size: once
D: -
V: TRBV5-6
DNA: TGTGCCAGCAGCCCCACGGGGGTCCACTTCGATGGGCAGTTCTTC
CDR3: CASSPTGVHFDGQFF

J: TRBJ1-1
size: few
D: TRBD1
V: TRBV19
DNA: TGTGCCAGTACCCATATGCCGGGACAGAGGCCTGAAGCTTTCTTT
CDR3: CASTHMPGQRPEAFF

J: TRBJ1-4
size: -
D: TRBD1
V: TRBV7-6
DNA: TGTGCCAGCAGCTTCGGACAGGGGAATGAAAAACTGTTTTTT
CDR3: CASSFGQGNEKLFF

J: TRBJ2-1
size: once
D: -
V: TRBV5-1
DNA: TGCGCCAGCAGCGCCCAACTAGCAACTAGGAATGAGCAGTTCTTC
CDR3: CASSAQLATRNEQFF

J: TRBJ1-5
size: -
D: -
V: TRBV27
DNA: TGTGCCAGCAGTCCCCTCCCGGTTCAGCCCCAGCATTTT
CDR3: CASSPLPVQPQHF

J: TRBJ1-2
size: -
D: TRBD1
V: TRBV29-1
DNA: TGCAGCGCTGGGGGACAGGGGTATGGCTACACCTTC
CDR3: CSAGGQGYGYTF

J: TRBJ2-5
size: -
D: -
V: TRBV27
DNA: TGTGCCAGCAGTTTATCGATGCTAGCACAAGAGACCCAGTACTTC
CDR3: CASSLSMLAQETQYF

J: TRBJ2-5
size: -
D: TRBD1
V: TRBV5-1
DNA: TGCGCCAGCCCCCAACGGGACAGGGGTTTAAAGACCCAGTACTTC
CDR3: CASPQRDRGLKTQYF